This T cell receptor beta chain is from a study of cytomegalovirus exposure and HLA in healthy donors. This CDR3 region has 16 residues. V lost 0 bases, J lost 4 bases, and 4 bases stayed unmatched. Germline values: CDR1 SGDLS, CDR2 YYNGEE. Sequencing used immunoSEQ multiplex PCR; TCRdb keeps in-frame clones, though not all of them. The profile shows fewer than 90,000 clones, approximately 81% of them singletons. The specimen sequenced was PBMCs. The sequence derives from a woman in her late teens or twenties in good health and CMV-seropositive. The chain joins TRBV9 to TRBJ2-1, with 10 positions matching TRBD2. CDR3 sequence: CASSVAGTSDYNEQFF. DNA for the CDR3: TGTGCCAGCAGCGTAGCCGGGACTAGCGATTACAATGAGCAGTTCTTC.